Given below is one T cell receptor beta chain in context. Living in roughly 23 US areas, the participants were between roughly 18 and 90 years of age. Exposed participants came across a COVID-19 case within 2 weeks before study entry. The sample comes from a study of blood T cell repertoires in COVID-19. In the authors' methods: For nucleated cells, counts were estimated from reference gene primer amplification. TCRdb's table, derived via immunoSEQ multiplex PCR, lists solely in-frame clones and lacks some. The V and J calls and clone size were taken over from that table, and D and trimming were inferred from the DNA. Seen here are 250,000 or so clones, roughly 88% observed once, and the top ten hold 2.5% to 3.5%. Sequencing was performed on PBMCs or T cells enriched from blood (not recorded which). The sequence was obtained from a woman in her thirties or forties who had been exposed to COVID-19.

This CDR3 is CASSPGLATPNNEQFF. The CDR3 coding sequence is TGTGCCAGCAGCCCAGGACTAGCGACACCTAACAATGAGCAGTTCTTC. This chain connects TRBV11-3 to TRBJ2-1, with 9 positions matching TRBD2. Trimming took 5 bases from V and 5 from J; bases not matched to a gene: 10. CDR1 is SGHNT, CDR2 YENEEA, per germline. The CDR3 runs to 16 residues.